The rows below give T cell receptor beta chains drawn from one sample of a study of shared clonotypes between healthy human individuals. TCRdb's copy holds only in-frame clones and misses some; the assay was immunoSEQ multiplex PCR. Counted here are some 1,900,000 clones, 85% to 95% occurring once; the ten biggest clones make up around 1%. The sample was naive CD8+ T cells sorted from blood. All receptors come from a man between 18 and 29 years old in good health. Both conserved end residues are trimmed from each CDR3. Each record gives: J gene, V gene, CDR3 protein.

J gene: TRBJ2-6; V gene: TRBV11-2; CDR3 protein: ASSLEALLSGANVLT
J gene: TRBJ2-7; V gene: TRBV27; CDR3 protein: ASSSRTDSYEQY
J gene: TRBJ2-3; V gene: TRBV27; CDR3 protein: ASSLAVSSGGPTDTQY
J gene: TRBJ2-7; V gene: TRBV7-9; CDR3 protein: ASSLGAGRYEQY
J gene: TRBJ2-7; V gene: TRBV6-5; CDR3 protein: ASSYSGVGEQY
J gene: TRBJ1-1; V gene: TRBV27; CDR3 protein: ASSPGSTEAF
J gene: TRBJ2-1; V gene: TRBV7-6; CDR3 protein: ASSLPAGASEQF
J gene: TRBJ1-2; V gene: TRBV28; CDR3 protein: ASSFSGDYGYT
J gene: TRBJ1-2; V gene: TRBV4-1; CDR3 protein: ASSQPMTGIYGYT
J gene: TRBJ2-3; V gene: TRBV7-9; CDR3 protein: ASSWGSGGPADTQY
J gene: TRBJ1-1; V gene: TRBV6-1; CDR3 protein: ASSKTGLNTEAF
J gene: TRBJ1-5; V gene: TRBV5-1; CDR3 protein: ASGRPQH
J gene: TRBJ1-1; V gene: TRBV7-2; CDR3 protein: ASSSGLGGWTEAF
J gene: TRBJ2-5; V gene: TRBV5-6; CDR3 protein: ASSLGPDQETQY
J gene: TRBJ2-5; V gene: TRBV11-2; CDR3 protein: ASSLAQNQETQY
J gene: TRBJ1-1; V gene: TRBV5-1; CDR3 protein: ASSLDSATSEAF
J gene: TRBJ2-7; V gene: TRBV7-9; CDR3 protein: ASRQGANNEQY
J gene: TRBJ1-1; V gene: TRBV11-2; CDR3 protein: ASSLDTPEAF
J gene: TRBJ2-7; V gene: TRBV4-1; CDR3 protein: ASSHPLGGGEQY
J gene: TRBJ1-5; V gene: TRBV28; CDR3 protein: ASTSPGQGYNSNQPQH
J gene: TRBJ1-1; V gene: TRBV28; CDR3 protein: ASSFGLDREAF
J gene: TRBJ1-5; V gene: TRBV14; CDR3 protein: ASSLGTGLGQPQH
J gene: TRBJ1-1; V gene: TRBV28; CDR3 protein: ASSLAEGTMNTEAF
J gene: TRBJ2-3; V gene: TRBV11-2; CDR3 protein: ASSSSGANTQY
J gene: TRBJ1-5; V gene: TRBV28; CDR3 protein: ASSPAGVNQPQH
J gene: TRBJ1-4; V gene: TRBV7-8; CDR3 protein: ASSALQGAGEKLF
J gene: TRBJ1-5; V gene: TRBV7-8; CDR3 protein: ASSLPGQGNQPQH
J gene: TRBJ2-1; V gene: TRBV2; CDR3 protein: ASSFGGGYNEQF
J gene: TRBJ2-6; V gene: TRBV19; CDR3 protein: ASTSLSSGANVLT
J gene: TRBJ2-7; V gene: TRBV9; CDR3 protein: ASSVAAGGDYEQY
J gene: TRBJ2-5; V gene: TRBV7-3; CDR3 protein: ASSLIAGQETQY
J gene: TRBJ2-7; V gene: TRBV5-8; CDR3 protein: ASSLDPYDMEQY
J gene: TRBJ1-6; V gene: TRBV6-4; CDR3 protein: ASRGNVNSPLH
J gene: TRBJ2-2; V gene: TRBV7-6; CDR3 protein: ASRSGSNTGELF
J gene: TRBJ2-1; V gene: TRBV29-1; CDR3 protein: SVDQGHNEQF
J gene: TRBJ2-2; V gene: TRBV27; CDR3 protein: ASSFNPGELF
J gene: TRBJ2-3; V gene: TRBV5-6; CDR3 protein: ASSLFTSGSTDTQY
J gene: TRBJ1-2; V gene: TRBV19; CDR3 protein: ASSIPASNYGYT
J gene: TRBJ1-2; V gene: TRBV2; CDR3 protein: ASSDGHWGVNGYT
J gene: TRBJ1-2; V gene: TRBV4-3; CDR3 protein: ASSQEAGGQGDGYT
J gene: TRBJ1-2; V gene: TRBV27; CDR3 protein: ASSTTGNGYT
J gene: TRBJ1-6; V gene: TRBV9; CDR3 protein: ASSPEGGSYNSPLH
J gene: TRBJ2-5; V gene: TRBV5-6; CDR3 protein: ASSNWDFQETQY
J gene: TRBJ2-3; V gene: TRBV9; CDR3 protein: ASSVGGGDTQY
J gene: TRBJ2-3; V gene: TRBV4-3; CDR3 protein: ASSQPLWADTQY
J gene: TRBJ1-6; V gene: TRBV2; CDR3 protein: ASGVGQGASYNSPLH